The 28 T cell receptor beta chains reported below all come from one sample, sequenced in a study of cytomegalovirus exposure and HLA in healthy donors. 13 Jbeta primers and 60 Vbeta primers were used for the PCR. Sequenced by immunoSEQ multiplex PCR; TCRdb stores in-frame clones only, minus some. Here the sample table reports 190,000 or so clones. The specimen was PBMCs. These receptors all stem from a boy aged 5-17 years in good health and CMV-seronegative.

This chain uses TRBV4-2 with TRBJ2-5; 9 nucleotides align to TRBD2. Trimming removed 1 base from V and 5 bases from J; junction bases left unmatched: 11. Germline V lookup: CDR1 LGHNA, CDR2 YNFKEQ. CDR3 length equals 17 residues. The CDR3 coding sequence is TGTGCCAGCAGCCAAGGGGCGGGGGGGCATCTGAGTGAGACCCAGTACTTC. Protein product: CASSQGAGGHLSETQYF.

The rearrangement links TRBV6-1 to TRBJ2-7, with TRBD1 matching over 7 bases. The V and J ends lost 7 bases and 3 bases, in that order; junction bases with no gene match: 9. The CDR3 runs to 14 residues. Germline lookup yields CDR1 MNHNS and CDR2 SASEGT. CDR3 coding DNA: TGTGCCAGCACCAGACAGGGATTGGTCTACGAGCAGTACTTC. Translated: CASTRQGLVYEQYF.

The chain is built from TRBV7-8 and TRBJ2-1; D not resolved. Trimming shortened V by 5 bases and J by 7 bases, and 12 bases separated the two germline ends. This CDR3 is 13 amino acids long. Germline values: CDR1 SGHVS, CDR2 FQNEAQ. For the CDR3, the DNA is TGTGCCAGCAGCAAACAGCAGAATAATGAGCAGTTCTTC. Translation: CASSKQQNNEQFF.

This sequence joins TRBV11-2 and TRBJ2-7, with 8 bases lining up with TRBD2. Unmatched junction bases numbered 13, after V lost 5 bases and J lost 7 bases. Germline CDR1 reads SGHAT; CDR2 reads FQNNGV. The CDR3 has 15 amino acids. In nucleotides, the CDR3 is TGTGCCAGCAGCCCAGACGGGGGGGGGCGGTGGGAGCAGTACTTC. Its translation is CASSPDGGGRWEQYF. The variable domain in full, with the rest retrieved from reference TRBV11-2 and TRBJ2-7, is EAGVAQSPRYKIIEKRQSVAFWCNPISGHATLYWYQQILGQGPKLLIQFQNNGVVDDSQLPKDRFSAERLKGVDSTLKIQPAKLEDSAVYLCASSPDGGGRWEQYFGPGTRLTVT.

This rearrangement joins TRBV7-9 to TRBJ1-1; tentative D call: TRBD1 (6 bases). The V gene's germline CDR1 is SEHNR and CDR2 FQNEAQ (reference sequence). CDR3 size: 12 residues. V was cut by 3 bases and J by 10 bases, with 12 bases left in between. CDR3 nucleotides: TGTGCCAGCAGCTTTAACAGGGATGGAGCTTTCTTT. This encodes CASSFNRDGAFF. The full variable domain, in which reference TRBV7-9 and TRBJ1-1 provide the parts outside the CDR3, is DTGVSQNPRHKITKRGQNVTFRCDPISEHNRLYWYRQTLGQGPEFLTYFQNEAQLEKSRLLSDRFSAERPKGSFSTLEIQRTEQGDSAMYLCASSFNRDGAFFGQGTRLTVV.

V and J are TRBV13 and TRBJ1-1, with TRBD1 matching over 8 bases. The CDR3 is 15 residues long. The germline gives CDR1 PRHDT, CDR2 FYEKMQ (reference sequence). The trim removed 3 bases at V and 4 bases at J, leaving 7 bases unmatched. The CDR3 DNA follows: TGTGCCAGCAGCTTCCGACAGGGGTCGCGCACTGAAGCTTTCTTT. It codes for CASSFRQGSRTEAFF.

The chain joins TRBV6-5 to TRBJ2-7; the D gene is possibly TRBD2 (5 bases). Germline CDR1 and CDR2: MNHEY and SVGAGI. The CDR3 spans 16 residues. V gave up 2 bases and J gave up 6 bases, with 20 bases separating them. The CDR3 region has the DNA TGTGCCAGCAGTTACGACGGTTCGGGGAAATGGCGCGAGCAGTACTTC. It specifies CASSYDGSGKWREQYF.

The chain combines TRBV19 with TRBJ1-5; 9 bases line up with TRBD1. The J segment lost 3 bases and the V segment lost 7 bases, leaving 7 bases of the junction unmatched. Germline-derived CDR1 and CDR2 are LNHDA and SQIVND (reference sequence). CDR3 length: 15 residues. CDR3 sequence reads: CASTLQGAYNQPQHF. The CDR3 nucleotides read TGTGCCAGTACCTTACAGGGGGCATACAATCAGCCCCAGCATTTT.

The rearrangement uses TRBV9 and TRBJ1-2, with D possibly TRBD1 on 5 matching bases. The germline CDR1 and CDR2 sequences are SGDLS and YYNGEE. Trimming took 0 bases from V and 3 from J, leaving 12 bases between them. The CDR3 length is 15 residues. The chain's CDR3 is CASSVDQGIDYGYTF. The DNA of the CDR3 is TGTGCCAGCAGCGTAGACCAGGGCATAGACTATGGCTACACCTTC.

This chain uses TRBV5-1 with TRBJ1-1, with 8 bases identical to TRBD1. CDR3 length equals 15 residues. Looked up from germline, CDR1 is SGHRS and CDR2 is YFSETQ. Germline trimming cut 6 bases from V and 1 base from J; bases unmatched to any gene: 8. The CDR3 nucleotides read TGCGCCAGCAAGACAGGGGCTTACCAGAACACTGAAGCTTTCTTT. Translating gives CASKTGAYQNTEAFF.

V gene TRBV15 combines with J gene TRBJ1-4; no clear D. CDR1 and CDR2 (germline): LNHNV, YYDKDF (reference sequence). The CDR3 loop spans 15 amino acids. V lost 1 base, J lost 0 bases, and 6 bases lay in between. In DNA, the CDR3 is TGTGCCACCAGCAGAGCCGGGGCAACTAATGAAAAACTGTTTTTT. Protein: CATSRAGATNEKLFF.

This chain links TRBV7-9 with TRBJ1-5; 7 bases fit TRBD1. CDR3 length equals 16 residues. The V segment lost 4 bases and the J segment 3 bases; nucleotides outside the gene matches: 9. CDR1 SEHNR and CDR2 FQNEAQ come from the germline V gene (reference sequence). The CDR3 DNA sequence: TGTGCCAGCAGCTCTACAGGGGACCCTACCAATCAGCCCCAGCATTTT. It encodes CASSSTGDPTNQPQHF.

The rearrangement links TRBV2 to TRBJ1-2; possibly TRBD1 for D (6 bases). This CDR3 has 14 amino acids. Germline CDR1 is SNHLY and CDR2 is FYNNEI. Trimming stripped 9 bases from V and 3 bases from J, with 17 bases between. CDR3 sequence: CARSVQGKDYGYTF. Written as DNA, the CDR3 is TGTGCCAGGTCGGTACAGGGTAAGGACTATGGCTACACCTTC.

The chain joins TRBV5-1 to TRBJ2-3; 9 bases align to TRBD2. Looked up from germline, CDR1 is SGHRS and CDR2 is YFSETQ. The CDR3 has 16 amino acids. Trimming took 4 bases from V and 3 from J; bases not matched to a gene: 9. The CDR3 loop is CASSLPGGGATDTQYF. For the CDR3, the DNA is TGCGCCAGCAGCCTTCCGGGCGGGGGGGCGACAGATACGCAGTATTTT.

The gene calls are TRBV5-4 and TRBJ2-7; 8 bases agree with TRBD1. After removal of 4 bases from V and 5 bases from J, the junction contained 23 bases not matched to a gene. Germline assignment: CDR1 SGHNT and CDR2 YYREEE (reference sequence). The CDR3 sequence is 19 residues long. The CDR3 is CASSPEYALRGRGRHEQYF. The DNA for the CDR3 is TGTGCCAGCAGCCCGGAATACGCCCTCAGGGGGCGTGGGAGGCACGAGCAGTACTTC. Full variable domain (remainder filled in from reference TRBV5-4 and TRBJ2-7): ETGVTQSPTHLIKTRGQQVTLRCSSQSGHNTVSWYQQALGQGPQFIFQYYREEENGRGNFPPRFSGLQFPNYSSELNVNALELDDSALYLCASSPEYALRGRGRHEQYFGPGTRLTVT.

The genes are TRBV6-5 and TRBJ1-3; no definite D call. This CDR3 has 15 residues. In germline, CDR1 is MNHEY, CDR2 SVGAGI. Trimming took 6 bases from V and 0 from J, leaving 12 bases between them. CDR3 in amino acids: CASSPDWNSGNTIYF. In DNA, the CDR3 is TGTGCCAGCAGCCCTGACTGGAACTCTGGAAACACCATATATTTT.

V is TRBV9 and J is TRBJ2-1; 12 nucleotides match TRBD2. The CDR3 totals 16 residues. J gave up 7 bases and V 4 bases, and 9 bases lay outside the gene matches. Germline V gene data show CDR1 as SGDLS and CDR2 as YYNGEE. The CDR3 DNA reads TGTGCCAGCAGCCCCCGACTAGCGGGGGCTATTAATGAGCAGTTCTTC. This codes for CASSPRLAGAINEQFF.

V and J are TRBV30 and TRBJ2-5; 8 nucleotides agree with TRBD1. This CDR3 has 18 amino acids. Germline V CDR1 and CDR2: GTSNPN, SVGIG (reference sequence). The ends lost 7 bases at V and 1 base at J; junction bases unmatched: 20. The CDR3 loop is CASIYRGDRYYSQETQYF. Here the CDR3 DNA reads TGTGCCTCTATATACCGAGGGGACAGGTACTATAGCCAAGAGACCCAGTACTTC.

The chain carries TRBV11-2 and TRBJ2-2; 12 positions match TRBD1. Germline CDR1 and CDR2: SGHAT and FQNNGV. The ends lost 5 bases at V and 8 bases at J; junction bases unmatched: 9. The CDR3 runs to 16 residues. The CDR3 is CASSPPGQGASGELFF. The CDR3 DNA reads TGTGCCAGCAGCCCCCCGGGACAGGGGGCTTCTGGGGAGCTGTTTTTT.

The CDR3 nucleotides read TGCGCCAGCAGCTTGGCCCTAGCGGGGGAGACCGGGGAGCTGTTTTTT. It yields the protein CASSLALAGETGELFF. This chain links TRBV5-1 with TRBJ2-2, with 10 bases matching TRBD2. The CDR3 runs 16 residues. The V gene's germline CDR1 is SGHRS and CDR2 YFSETQ. V was pared by 0 bases and J by 5 bases, with 4 bases of the junction left unmatched.

This chain uses TRBV27 with TRBJ2-7, with 8 bases aligning to TRBD2. This CDR3 spans 15 amino acids. Germline-derived CDR1 and CDR2 are MNHEY and SMNVEV (reference sequence). V was clipped by 3 bases and J by 2 bases; unmatched bases: 6. The CDR3 nucleotides are TGTGCCAGCAGTTTCGGGCGGGGGGATGCCTACGAGCAGTACTTC. It is translated as CASSFGRGDAYEQYF.

This sequence joins TRBV11-1 and TRBJ2-7; 9 bases line up with TRBD1. The CDR3 is made up of 14 amino acids. Per the germline V gene, CDR1 is SGHAT and CDR2 is FQDESV (reference sequence). The ends lost 5 bases at V and 2 bases at J; junction bases unmatched: 4. CDR3 in amino acids: CASSPDRGTYEQYF. CDR3 bases: TGTGCCAGCAGCCCGGACAGGGGAACCTACGAGCAGTACTTC.

The rearrangement joins TRBV6-1 to TRBJ2-7, with TRBD2 identical over 9 bases. CDR1 and CDR2 (germline): MNHNS, SASEGT. The CDR3 is made up of 15 amino acids. V gave up 4 bases and J gave up 0 bases; unmatched junction bases: 4. DNA for the CDR3: TGTGCCAGCAGTGTGACTAGCGGATTCTCCTACGAGCAGTACTTC. Its protein product is CASSVTSGFSYEQYF.

The rearrangement joins TRBV7-9 to TRBJ2-1; TRBD2 matches at 8 bases. The CDR3 has 15 amino acids. After removal of 3 bases from V and 7 bases from J, the junction contained 8 bases not matched to a gene. Germline lookup yields CDR1 SEHNR and CDR2 FQNEAQ (reference sequence). CDR3 sequence: CASSFSSGAGNEQFF. In DNA, the CDR3 is TGTGCCAGCAGCTTTAGTAGCGGGGCGGGGAATGAGCAGTTCTTC.

The genes are TRBV27 and TRBJ2-1; possibly TRBD2 for D (6 bases). Trimming stripped 6 bases from V and 3 bases from J, with 15 bases between. The CDR3 has 15 residues. Germline CDR1 MNHEY, CDR2 SMNVEV (reference sequence). The CDR3 region is CASSLSGVGYNEQFF. CDR3 coding DNA: TGTGCCAGCAGCCTCTCGGGGGTCGGCTACAATGAGCAGTTCTTC.

This chain uses TRBV5-1 with TRBJ1-6; D may be TRBD1 (6 bases). V lost 5 bases, J lost 6 bases, and 21 bases lay in between. This CDR3 has 17 amino acids. Germline CDR1 is SGHRS and CDR2 is YFSETQ. CDR3 protein: CASRGNTQGSSNSPLHF. The CDR3 DNA follows: TGCGCCAGCAGAGGGAACACACAGGGAAGTTCTAATTCACCCCTCCACTTT.

CDR3 nucleotides: TGTGCCTGGAGAGAAGGGGGGGGCAATCAGCCCCAGCATTTT. It yields the protein CAWREGGGNQPQHF. The J gene is TRBJ1-5, the V gene TRBV30; a weak D match, TRBD1 (6 bases). Germline loops: CDR1 GTSNPN, CDR2 SVGIG (reference sequence). The CDR3 has 14 residues. Between the trimmed V and J ends, which lost 3 bases and 2 bases, there was a span of 11 bases.

The gene calls are TRBV4-1 and TRBJ1-4, with TRBD1 matching over 9 bases. The CDR3 length is 15 residues. CDR1 and CDR2 from the germline V gene are MGHRA and YSYEKL. The V and J ends lost 4 bases and 7 bases, in that order; junction bases with no gene match: 7. The CDR3 nucleotides read TGCGCCAGCAGCCCTAGGGGACAGGGTTTTGAAAAACTGTTTTTT. Its translation: CASSPRGQGFEKLFF.